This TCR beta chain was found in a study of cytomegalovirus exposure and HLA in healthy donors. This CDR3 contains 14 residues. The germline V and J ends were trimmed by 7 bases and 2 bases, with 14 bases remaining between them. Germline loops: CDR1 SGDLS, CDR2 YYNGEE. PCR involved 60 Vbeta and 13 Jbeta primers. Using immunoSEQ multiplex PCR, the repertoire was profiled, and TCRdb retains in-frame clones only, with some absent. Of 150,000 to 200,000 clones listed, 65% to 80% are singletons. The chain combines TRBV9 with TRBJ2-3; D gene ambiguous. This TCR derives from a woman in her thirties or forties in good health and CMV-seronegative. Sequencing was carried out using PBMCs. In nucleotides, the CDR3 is TGTGCCAGCTCCCGGGTTAGTTACACAGATACGCAGTATTTT. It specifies CASSRVSYTDTQYF.